This note documents a single TCR beta chain sequence. Its antigen is not known. V was clipped by 4 bases and J by 5 bases, with 17 bases between them. This CDR3 has 15 amino acids. This sample is drawn from a study of response to subunit inactivated influenza vaccine. Points from the study as a whole: Few additional T cells are recruited per seasonal influenza vaccination, authors suggested.

TCRdb fed the RT-PCR reads into MiXCR, producing one record per CDR3 protein. The profile shows a few hundred thousand distinct CDR3 sequences, roughly 20% of them singletons. The chain has TRBV12-3 or TRBV12-4 and TRBJ2-5; perhaps TRBD2 as D (5 bases). The source material was PBMCs from blood, sampled around 22 months after vaccination. This clonotype originated in a man between 50 and 70 years old who received an inactivated influenza vaccine. In nucleotides, the CDR3 is TGTGCCAGCAGTTGGGGAGTCCTCCCCGGGGAGACCCAGTACTTC. It encodes CASSWGVLPGETQYF.